These 3 T cell receptor beta chains were sequenced from one sample in a study of CD8+ T cells in alopecia areata. cDNA serving as the sequencing template came from extracted, reverse transcribed RNA. Profiling relied on immunoSEQ multiplex PCR, and the TCRdb table lists in-frame clones only, not all of them. The sample includes approximately 180,000 clones, around 63% of them seen just once. The sequencing here drew on CD4+ T cells sorted from blood, taken at week 0. Receptor source: a human donor with alopecia areata.

This clone has just a few counts. The chain has TRBV2 and TRBJ2-3, with a tentative D call TRBD2 (7 bases). With 3 bases removed from V and 4 bases from J, the gap between germline ends came to 17 bases. This CDR3 contains 16 residues. The germline gives CDR1 SNHLY, CDR2 FYNNEI. CDR3 coding DNA: TGTGCCAGCAGTGAGCAGGGGAGGGGCCCCGCAGATACGCAGTATTTT. It encodes CASSEQGRGPADTQYF.

The count of this clone is one. The chain uses TRBV10-1 and TRBJ2-3, with a possible D match to TRBD1 (5 bases). Trimming shortened V by 2 bases and J by 1 base, and 7 bases separated the two germline ends. CDR1 WNHNN and CDR2 SYGVQD come from the germline V gene (reference sequence). The CDR3 is made up of 14 amino acids. CDR3 protein: CASSEQGRTDTQYF. For the CDR3, the DNA is TGCGCCAGCAGTGAGCAGGGTCGCACAGATACGCAGTATTTT.

Only a few counts were recorded for this clone. The J gene is TRBJ2-4, the V gene TRBV2; possibly TRBD2 for D (5 bases). In germline, CDR1 is SNHLY, CDR2 FYNNEI. The CDR3 is 17 amino acids. V lost 2 bases to trimming and J lost 3 bases, with 17 bases between them. For the CDR3, the DNA is TGTGCCAGCAGTGAATCGGAGCCGGACCGGGGCAAAAACATTCAGTACTTC. Encoded protein: CASSESEPDRGKNIQYF.